Below, 13 T cell receptor beta chains from the same sample are listed, as sequenced in a study of OX40 agonist ivuxolimab in advanced cancers. The protocol was immunoSEQ multiplex PCR, while the TCRdb copy is restricted to in-frame clones and leaves out a portion. This table has 75,000 to 100,000 clones, approximately 90% appearing once. Specimen: CD4+ or CD8+ T cells sorted from blood, collected in a trial of the OX40 agonist ivuxolimab. The receptors stem from an adult with an advanced solid tumor such as melanoma, head and neck, liver or kidney cancer.

In DNA form, the CDR3 reads TGTGCCACCAGCTGGTTGTACGGGACAGCGGTCGGCGAGCAGTACTTC. This codes for CATSWLYGTAVGEQYF. The chain employs TRBV15 and TRBJ2-7; 7 nucleotides line up with TRBD1. The CDR3 has 16 residues. Germline V gene lookup returns CDR1 LNHNV and CDR2 YYDKDF (reference sequence). V lost 5 bases to trimming and J lost 6 bases; unmatched junction nucleotides: 16.

The chain is built from TRBV5-1 and TRBJ1-1, with a weak D call TRBD1 (6 bases). The CDR3 is 15 amino acids. Trimming took 0 bases from V and 2 from J, leaving 11 bases between them. In germline, CDR1 is SGHRS, CDR2 YFSETQ. CDR3 nucleotide sequence: TGCGCCAGCAGCTTGGCGGGGGCGTCTAACACTGAAGCTTTCTTT. Translating gives CASSLAGASNTEAFF.

This clone was counted between two and nine times. The V and J genes are TRBV27 and TRBJ2-6; TRBD2 agrees at 10 bases. This CDR3 has 15 amino acids. Germline trimming cut 8 bases from V and 3 bases from J; bases unmatched to any gene: 4. The V gene's germline CDR1 is MNHEY and CDR2 SMNVEV (reference sequence). The DNA for the CDR3 is TGTGCCAGCCAGCGGGGGGGCGGTGGGGCCAACGTCCTGACTTTC. Protein sequence: CASQRGGGGANVLTF.

V gene TRBV29-1 combines with J gene TRBJ1-2; D gene uncertain. The CDR3 has 12 amino acids. The germline CDR1 and CDR2 sequences are SQVTM and ANQGSEA. Deletions cut 7 bases from V and 6 bases from J, with 15 bases between. The CDR3 DNA sequence: TGCAGCGGCGCCCGAGGAAACGATGGCTACACCTTC. It yields the protein CSGARGNDGYTF.

V gene TRBV30 combines with J gene TRBJ1-5, with 8 positions matching TRBD1. The CDR3 length is 13 residues. V was clipped by 4 bases and J by 9 bases; unmatched bases: 8. The germline V gene has CDR1 GTSNPN and CDR2 SVGIG (reference sequence). CDR3 bases: TGTGCCTGGAAAGGACAGGGCCACGGGCCCCAGCATTTT. This translates into CAWKGQGHGPQHF.

The chain carries TRBV15 and TRBJ2-5; D uncertain. The CDR3 covers 13 residues. Germline V CDR1 and CDR2: LNHNV, YYDKDF (reference sequence). Trimming took 1 base from V and 2 from J, leaving 5 bases between them. CDR3 DNA sequence: TGTGCCACCAGCAGAGCTAGGCAAGAGACCCAGTACTTC. Its protein product is CATSRARQETQYF.

The chain is built from TRBV7-2 and TRBJ2-3; TRBD2 aligns across 9 bases. The CDR3 contains 15 residues. Trimming at V came to 3 bases and at J to 8 bases, leaving 9 bases not matched to a gene. CDR1 is SGHTA and CDR2 is FQGNSA in the germline V gene. CDR3 amino acids: CASSFLAGVGGTQYF. DNA for the CDR3: TGTGCCAGCAGCTTTTTAGCGGGGGTGGGTGGTACGCAGTATTTT. Filled out from reference TRBV7-2 and TRBJ2-3, the complete variable domain reads GAGVSQSPSNKVTEKGKDVELRCDPISGHTALYWYRQSLGQGLEFLIYFQGNSAPDKSGLPSDRFSAERTGGSVSTLTIQRTQQEDSAVYLCASSFLAGVGGTQYFGPGTRLTVL.

The CDR3 sequence: CASRDRERKPPLHF. CDR3 sequence (DNA): TGTGCCAGCAGGGACAGGGAACGGAAACCACCCCTCCACTTT. This chain links TRBV6-1 with TRBJ1-6, with 8 nucleotides matching TRBD1. Trimming at V came to 6 bases and at J to 11 bases, leaving 9 bases not matched to a gene. CDR1 and CDR2 (germline): MNHNS, SASEGT. The CDR3 sequence is 14 residues long.

As for this clone: At one of its ends the junction is not consistent with the germline gene, which may arise from a read error. V gene TRBV7-2 combines with J gene TRBJ2-5, with no clear D. TRBJ2-7 matches the DNA end more closely, so the J call is doubtful. Germline-derived CDR1 and CDR2 are SGHTA and FQGNSA. The CDR3 runs 14 residues. The CDR3 nucleotides read TGTGCCAGCACCTTAGCCCTTTCTACCTACGAGCAGTACTTC. Protein: CASTLALSTYEQYF.

V is TRBV5-5 and J is TRBJ1-1; unclear D gene. This CDR3 region has 13 residues. V lost 0 bases, J lost 6 bases, and 9 bases lay in between. Germline V gene data show CDR1 as SGHKS and CDR2 as YYEKEE (reference sequence). CDR3 loop: CASSLASGSEAFF. For the CDR3, the DNA is TGTGCCAGCAGCTTGGCCTCGGGTTCTGAAGCTTTCTTT.

V usage is TRBV6-1 and J usage is TRBJ2-1; possibly TRBD2 for D (5 bases). V gave up 3 bases and J gave up 9 bases, with 24 bases separating them. The CDR3 consists of 17 residues. The germline V gene encodes CDR1 MNHNS and CDR2 SASEGT. The CDR3 loop reads CASSEGRRAKATGEQFF. CDR3 nucleotides: TGTGCCAGCAGTGAGGGTCGGCGGGCTAAAGCCACTGGTGAGCAGTTCTTC.

The genes are TRBV5-1 and TRBJ2-1; 10 bases line up with TRBD1. V lost 7 bases and J lost 5; bases outside the gene matches: 6. The germline CDR1 and CDR2 sequences are SGHRS and YFSETQ. The CDR3 totals 14 residues. Here the CDR3 DNA reads TGCGCCAGCCAGACAGGGGGCGCCGACAATGAGCAGTTCTTC. Protein: CASQTGGADNEQFF.

The rearrangement links TRBV28 to TRBJ2-2; unclear D gene. The CDR3 length is 12 residues. Germline values: CDR1 MDHEN, CDR2 SYDVKM. Trimming stripped 8 bases from V and 4 bases from J, with 8 bases between. The CDR3: CASFTSTGELFF. CDR3 nucleotides: TGTGCCAGCTTCACCAGCACCGGGGAGCTGTTTTTT.